These 30 T cell receptor beta chains originate from one sample sequenced in a study of Ad26.COV2.S vaccination and SARS-CoV-2 variants. Assay used: immunoSEQ multiplex PCR; TCRdb lists only in-frame clones, some missing. The profile covers around 370,000 clones, with roughly 85% appearing a single time and 2.5% to 3.5% taken by the ten largest. As for treatment: about 20 received Ad26.COV2.S at low or high dose, single or two shots; five or six received placebo; per-sample allocation not given. Each sample was drawn 63 days after the first injection (of vaccine or placebo). The sequencing used peripheral blood, collected in a trial of Ad26.COV2.S vaccine versus placebo. These receptors came from a person aged 18-60 years who received the Ad26.COV2.S COVID-19 vaccine or a placebo.

The rearrangement links TRBV10-3 to TRBJ2-7, with 7 bases identical to TRBD1. V lost 2 bases, J lost 2 bases, and 6 bases stayed unmatched. Germline assignment: CDR1 ENHRY and CDR2 SYGVKD. CDR3 size: 15 residues. The CDR3 reads CAISENRQGPYEQYF. The CDR3 DNA reads as TGTGCCATCAGTGAGAATAGACAGGGACCCTACGAGCAGTACTTC.

This chain joins TRBV7-9 and TRBJ2-3; D may be TRBD1 (5 bases). This CDR3 region has 12 residues. Trimming pared 6 bases from V and 6 bases from J, leaving 10 bases between. Germline V lookup: CDR1 SEHNR, CDR2 FQNEAQ (reference sequence). CDR3 nucleotides: TGTGCCAGCAGATACAGGTCGGATACGCAGTATTTT. It codes for CASRYRSDTQYF.

V is TRBV7-8 and J is TRBJ1-2; tentative D call: TRBD1 (5 bases). This CDR3 has 16 residues. Between the trimmed V and J ends, which lost 5 bases and 2 bases, there was a span of 18 bases. Germline V gives CDR1 SGHVS, CDR2 FQNEAQ. CDR3 loop: CASSRKIRDENYGYTF. The CDR3 DNA sequence: TGTGCCAGCAGCCGGAAAATCCGGGACGAAAACTATGGCTACACCTTC.

This clone was seen only once. The rearrangement joins TRBV30 to TRBJ2-5; 9 bases are a match to TRBD2. Looked up from germline, CDR1 is GTSNPN and CDR2 is SVGIG (reference sequence). The CDR3 runs to 16 residues. The trim removed 0 bases at V and 5 bases at J, leaving 10 bases unmatched. This CDR3 is CAWSVPAGGLGETQYF. CDR3 nucleotides: TGTGCCTGGAGTGTACCAGCGGGGGGTCTCGGGGAGACCCAGTACTTC.

V is TRBV6-6 and J is TRBJ2-2; D might be TRBD2 (6 bases). V gave up 2 bases and J gave up 0 bases, with 7 bases separating them. The CDR3 is 15 residues long. Germline V CDR1 and CDR2: MNHNY, SVGAGI (reference sequence). CDR3 in DNA: TGTGCCAGCAGTTACCGGACTACGAACACCGGGGAGCTGTTTTTT. Translated: CASSYRTTNTGELFF.

The rearrangement uses TRBV6-5 and TRBJ1-5; 10 bases map to TRBD1. This CDR3 is 15 amino acids long. V lost 2 bases and J lost 7; bases outside the gene matches: 5. Germline V gene lookup returns CDR1 MNHEY and CDR2 SVGAGI. The DNA for the CDR3 is TGTGCCAGCAGTTACGCCGGGACAGGGGAACAGCCCCAGCATTTT. Translating it yields CASSYAGTGEQPQHF.

This chain uses TRBV3-1 (or the pseudogene TRBV3-2) with TRBJ1-5; D remains ambiguous. Between the trimmed V and J ends, which lost 0 bases and 10 bases, there was a span of 10 bases. The CDR3 contains 13 residues. Germline V gives CDR1 LGHDT, CDR2 YNNKEL (reference sequence). The CDR3 reads CASSQELAGPQHF. DNA of the CDR3: TGTGCCAGCAGCCAAGAATTGGCAGGCCCCCAGCATTTT.

This clone was counted between two and nine times. The chain couples TRBV4-1 to TRBJ2-7; 11 bases are a match to TRBD1. The CDR3 extends over 15 amino acids. J lost 2 bases, V lost 0 bases, and 0 bases had no gene match. Germline V gene lookup returns CDR1 MGHRA and CDR2 YSYEKL. DNA for the CDR3: TGCGCCAGCAGCCAAGAGGGACAGGGGGCCTACGAGCAGTACTTC. Encoded protein: CASSQEGQGAYEQYF.

A word on this clone: One end of the junction is discordant with germline, which a read error may explain. The rearrangement uses TRBV19 and TRBJ1-2; possible D gene TRBD1, 5 bases. CDR1 LNHDA and CDR2 SQIVND come from the germline V gene (reference sequence). The CDR3 has 13 residues. CDR3 DNA sequence: TGTGCCAGTAGTATCAACCGGGACTACGGCTACACCTTC. It codes for CASSINRDYGYTF.

V and J are TRBV6-6 and TRBJ1-6; D may be TRBD1 (5 bases). Trimming took 8 bases from V and 5 from J, leaving 16 bases between them. Germline V lookup: CDR1 MNHNY, CDR2 SVGAGI (reference sequence). CDR3 length equals 15 residues. Here the CDR3 reads CASGRYPQDNSPLHF. The CDR3 DNA sequence: TGTGCCAGCGGTAGATACCCACAGGATAATTCACCCCTCCACTTT.

The genes are TRBV15 and TRBJ2-1; no reliable D call. The V gene lost 5 bases and the J gene lost 0 bases, with 14 bases spanning the gap. CDR1 and CDR2 from the germline V gene are LNHNV and YYDKDF (reference sequence). The CDR3 consists of 16 residues. The CDR3 region has the DNA TGTGCCACCAGCCCCCGACTCCTGAGCTCCTACAATGAGCAGTTCTTC. It is translated as CATSPRLLSSYNEQFF. The full variable domain, rest sourced from reference TRBV15 and TRBJ2-1, is DAMVIQNPRYQVTQFGKPVTLSCSQTLNHNVMYWYQQKSSQAPKLLFHYYDKDFNNEADTPDNFQSRRPNTSFCFLDIRSPGLGDTAMYLCATSPRLLSSYNEQFFGPGTRLTVL.

The gene calls are TRBV30 and TRBJ1-2; D is perhaps TRBD1 (6 bases). The V end lost 0 bases, the J end lost 3 bases, and 20 bases lay between the germline ends. The CDR3 spans 17 residues. Germline V lookup: CDR1 GTSNPN, CDR2 SVGIG (reference sequence). The CDR3: CAWSVGLRGRIDYGYTF. CDR3 sequence (DNA): TGTGCCTGGAGTGTAGGGTTGCGGGGGCGAATTGACTATGGCTACACCTTC.

This clone was observed once. This chain connects TRBV14 to TRBJ2-3; the D is unclear. This CDR3 comprises 14 residues. The germline V and J ends were trimmed by 5 bases and 3 bases, with 12 bases remaining between them. Germline V gene sequence: CDR1 SGHDN, CDR2 FVKESK. The CDR3 DNA sequence: TGTGCCAGCAGCGCCCAGTTAGGGACAGATACGCAGTATTTT. Translating gives CASSAQLGTDTQYF.

The chain has TRBV7-2 and TRBJ1-5; no definite D call. The CDR3 is 14 residues long. Germline CDR1 and CDR2: SGHTA and FQGNSA. V lost 8 bases and J 0 bases, leaving 11 bases between the germline ends. CDR3 residues: CASQSGDSNQPQHF. CDR3 nucleotide sequence: TGTGCCAGCCAGAGCGGTGATAGCAATCAGCCCCAGCATTTT.

In this sample, this clone turned up a few times. The chain couples TRBV7-2 to TRBJ2-5, with 10 bases fitting TRBD2. J gave up 7 bases and V 2 bases, and 13 bases lay outside the gene matches. The CDR3 spans 17 residues. CDR1 and CDR2 (germline): SGHTA, FQGNSA. CDR3 in DNA: TGTGCCAGCAGCTTAAATGGGCTAGCGGGAGATTCCGGGACCCAGTACTTC. Translated, it gives CASSLNGLAGDSGTQYF.

The genes are TRBV29-1 and TRBJ1-1, with D possibly TRBD1 on 5 matching bases. The germline V gene encodes CDR1 SQVTM and CDR2 ANQGSEA. V gave up 5 bases and J gave up 0 bases, with 13 bases separating them. The CDR3 is 14 residues long. Written as DNA, the CDR3 is TGCAGCGTTCACCGTCGGGGGTTGAACACTGAAGCTTTCTTT. Protein product: CSVHRRGLNTEAFF.

The V call is TRBV11-2, the J call TRBJ1-2, with TRBD1 identical over 12 bases. Germline-derived CDR1 and CDR2 are SGHAT and FQNNGV. The V and J ends lost 5 bases and 8 bases, in that order; junction bases with no gene match: 6. This CDR3 comprises 14 residues. CDR3 coding DNA: TGTGCCAGCAGCCCCGGGACAGGGGGCTGGGGCTACACCTTC. Translation gives CASSPGTGGWGYTF.

V usage is TRBV20-1 and J usage is TRBJ1-1; D remains ambiguous. V shed 4 bases and J shed 11 bases, with 5 bases lying between them. The CDR3 length is 8 residues. Germline assignment: CDR1 DFQATT and CDR2 SNEGSKA (reference sequence). Here the CDR3 reads CSATGAFF. For the CDR3, the DNA is TGCAGTGCTACTGGGGCTTTCTTT.

This rearrangement joins TRBV6-5 to TRBJ1-2; no clear D gene. Germline V gives CDR1 MNHEY, CDR2 SVGAGI. V was clipped by 4 bases and J by 4 bases, with 13 bases between them. The CDR3 is made up of 14 amino acids. The CDR3 DNA reads TGTGCCAGCAGTTCGGTCCCGGAGACCTATGGCTACACCTTC. This codes for CASSSVPETYGYTF.

The chain recombines TRBV5-1 with TRBJ1-1; a possible D gene is TRBD1 (6 bases). CDR1 SGHRS and CDR2 YFSETQ come from the germline V gene. This CDR3 contains 15 residues. V was shortened by 2 bases and J by 2 bases, with 13 bases between the two germline ends. Here the CDR3 DNA reads TGCGCCAGCAGCTTCTACGGACAGACAAACACTGAAGCTTTCTTT. Its protein product is CASSFYGQTNTEAFF. Supplemented by reference TRBV5-1 and TRBJ1-1, the full variable domain reads KAGVTQTPRYLIKTRGQQVTLSCSPISGHRSVSWYQQTPGQGLQFLFEYFSETQRNKGNFPGRFSGRQFSNSRSEMNVSTLELGDSALYLCASSFYGQTNTEAFFGQGTRLTVV.

The chain has TRBV12-5 and TRBJ2-3, with D unresolved. Trimming removed 0 bases from V and 2 bases from J, with 12 bases in between. Per germline, CDR1 LGHNT and CDR2 FRNRAP. This CDR3 spans 16 amino acids. The CDR3, as DNA: TGTGCTAGTGGTTTGGTACTTAGGTCCCCCACAGATACGCAGTATTTT. Translated: CASGLVLRSPTDTQYF.

This chain links TRBV10-3 with TRBJ2-3, with TRBD2 identical over 10 bases. Germline trimming cut 8 bases from V and 15 bases from J; bases unmatched to any gene: 20. Looked up from germline, CDR1 is ENHRY and CDR2 is SYGVKD. The CDR3 contains 15 residues. Here the CDR3 reads CAIRQEAGGDMDHYF. The CDR3 nucleotides are TGTGCCATCCGGCAGGAAGCGGGGGGGGACATGGATCACTATTTT.

The rearrangement uses TRBV7-8 and TRBJ1-1; D unresolved. V was shortened by 5 bases and J by 2 bases, with 6 bases between the two germline ends. The germline V gene encodes CDR1 SGHVS and CDR2 FQNEAQ. This CDR3 has 12 residues. CDR3 in amino acids: CASSHPNTEAFF. CDR3 sequence (DNA): TGTGCCAGCAGCCACCCAAACACTGAAGCTTTCTTT.

This clone turned up a few times. The J gene is TRBJ2-2, the V gene TRBV29-1, with D tentatively TRBD2 (5 bases). This CDR3 has 12 amino acids. Germline CDR1 reads SQVTM; CDR2 reads ANQGSEA. Trimming stripped 2 bases from V and 6 bases from J, with 7 bases between. The CDR3 here is CSVERGSGELFF. The DNA for the CDR3 is TGCAGCGTTGAACGGGGATCCGGGGAGCTGTTTTTT.

This chain links TRBV18 with TRBJ1-2; D possibly corresponds to TRBD1 (6 bases). V lost 3 bases to trimming and J lost 5 bases, with 10 bases between them. CDR3 size: 13 residues. From germline, CDR1 is KGHSH and CDR2 LQKENI. CDR3 loop: CASSPDRKYGYTF. The CDR3 coding sequence is TGTGCCAGCTCACCTGACAGGAAGTATGGCTACACCTTC.

The rearrangement links TRBV11-2 to TRBJ2-2, with TRBD2 identical over 14 bases. Losses at the gene ends were 5 bases for V and 6 bases for J; bases not matched to a gene: 5. Per the germline V gene, CDR1 is SGHAT and CDR2 is FQNNGV. The CDR3 loop spans 16 amino acids. CDR3 in amino acids: CASSPGTSGRPGELFF. CDR3 nucleotide sequence: TGTGCCAGCAGCCCCGGGACTAGCGGGAGACCCGGGGAGCTGTTTTTT.

The chain combines TRBV5-5 with TRBJ1-3; D gene unclear. The CDR3 sequence is 18 residues long. Trimming pared 2 bases from V and 0 bases from J, leaving 18 bases between. Germline values: CDR1 SGHKS, CDR2 YYEKEE (reference sequence). CDR3 loop: CASSFRAAAFSSGNTIYF. The CDR3 region has the DNA TGTGCCAGCAGCTTTCGGGCTGCCGCCTTCTCCTCTGGAAACACCATATATTTT.

This sequence joins TRBV10-3 and TRBJ1-2; tentative D call: TRBD1 (5 bases). The CDR3 is made up of 14 amino acids. The V end was cut by 2 bases, the J end by 4 bases, with 11 bases between. Per germline, CDR1 ENHRY and CDR2 SYGVKD. The CDR3 protein is CAISESQGIYGYTF. As DNA, the CDR3 is TGTGCCATCAGTGAGAGTCAGGGCATCTATGGCTACACCTTC.

This clone showed up just once. The rearrangement joins TRBV6-2 or TRBV6-3 to TRBJ2-2, with TRBD1 matching 8 bases. The germline V gene encodes CDR1 MNHEY and CDR2 SVGEGT. J lost 5 bases, V lost 2 bases, and 13 bases had no gene match. This CDR3 has 18 amino acids. DNA of the CDR3: TGTGCCAGCAGTTACCCCACCTGGACAGGGTTGAGAACCGGGGAGCTGTTTTTT. Encoded protein: CASSYPTWTGLRTGELFF.

This chain links TRBV15 with TRBJ2-7; D is unresolved. The length of the CDR3 is 14 residues. The V and J ends lost 6 bases and 3 bases respectively, with 15 bases between them. Germline values: CDR1 LNHNV, CDR2 YYDKDF (reference sequence). CDR3 sequence: CATSPAPGYYEQYF. The CDR3 nucleotides read TGTGCCACCAGTCCTGCCCCCGGATACTACGAGCAGTACTTC.